This T cell receptor (beta chain) originates from a study of blood T cell repertoires in COVID-19. About the study: Samples representing acute and convalescent COVID-19 were sourced from the United States, Italy and Spain.

As handled by the study authors: Amplifying reference gene primers gave estimates of nucleated cell counts. Clones were sequenced by immunoSEQ multiplex PCR, and TCRdb holds only the in-frame ones, with some missing. Clonal size and the V and J genes are those of that table, whereas D and trimming came from the DNA. The table has fewer than 250,000 clones, approximately 83% seen once. Those enrolled, adults aged 18 to 89 years, came from about two dozen US areas. During the 2 weeks before they entered the study, exposed participants had met someone with a PCR-confirmed or clinician-diagnosed COVID-19 case. CDR1 is LGHDT and CDR2 is YNNKEL in the germline V gene (reference sequence). This CDR3 spans 14 amino acids. With 0 bases clipped from V and 7 bases from J, the junction kept 1 base outside the gene matches.

The chain is built from TRBV3-1 (or the pseudogene TRBV3-2) and TRBJ1-4; 8 bases line up with TRBD1. The TCR comes from a woman in her thirties or forties who had been exposed to COVID-19. The material sequenced was PBMCs or T cells enriched from blood (not recorded which). The CDR3 spells CASSQDTGGEKLFF. The CDR3 DNA sequence: TGTGCCAGCAGCCAAGATACAGGGGGTGAAAAACTGTTTTTT.